Below, one T cell receptor gamma chain is given with its context. Its antigen is currently unknown. TCRdb's listed protein matches a much larger clone and diverges from this DNA's translation at residue 15, likely through a read error; the protein shown comes from the DNA. This sample was taken from a study of gammadelta T cells in human blood. Study results and limitations: Right after birth, innate γδ T cells reportedly expanded polyclonally after microbial exposure.

TCRdb fed the RT-PCR reads to CATT. Of about 280 gamma-chain clones in the sample, about 15% were seen once. In germline, CDR1 is GITISATS, CDR2 ISYDGTV (reference sequence). The CDR3 covers 17 residues. No J gene was assigned, while the V gene was called as TRGV9. This sequence was found in a human donor. Source material: Vgamma9Vdelta2 gamma-delta T cells from adult blood. CDR3 amino acids: CALWEVLEELGKKINVF. DNA for the CDR3: TGTGCCTTGTGGGAGGTGCTAGAAGAGTTGGGCAAAAAAATCAATGTATTT.